Listed here are 10 T cell receptor beta chains from one sample, sequenced in a study of response to subunit inactivated influenza vaccine. TCRdb itself ran the RT-PCR reads through MiXCR, one entry per CDR3 protein. In the table there are about 500,000 distinct CDR3 sequences, approximately 6.9% of which are singletons. Sample: PBMCs from blood, taken approximately 25 months after vaccination. The receptors originated from a man aged 50 to 69 who received an inactivated influenza vaccine.

The chain couples TRBV5-1 to TRBJ2-5; D gene ambiguous. The V end lost 0 bases, the J end lost 2 bases, and 5 bases lay between the germline ends. This CDR3 spans 13 amino acids. The germline V gene has CDR1 SGHRS and CDR2 YFSETQ. In DNA form, the CDR3 reads TGCGCCAGCAGCTTGGCTCAACAAGAGACCCAGTACTTC. Its translation is CASSLAQQETQYF.

V is TRBV5-6 and J is TRBJ2-3; 8 nucleotides agree with TRBD1. V shed 4 bases and J 5 bases; nucleotides not matched to a gene: 6. Germline V gene sequence: CDR1 SGHDT, CDR2 YYEEEE. The CDR3 runs 14 residues. The CDR3 DNA reads as TGTGCCAGCAGCCCGCAGGGGGCGAAAGATACGCAGTATTTT. This translates into CASSPQGAKDTQYF.

CDR3 protein: CASSPSSRDNEQFF. Here the CDR3 DNA reads TGTGCCAGCTCACCAAGTAGCAGGGACAATGAGCAGTTCTTC. J is TRBJ2-1 and V is TRBV18; possibly TRBD1 for D (5 bases). The ends were cut back, 2 bases at V and 5 bases at J, with 10 bases in the middle. Germline V gene data show CDR1 as KGHSH and CDR2 as LQKENI. The CDR3 loop spans 14 amino acids.

This clonotype was seen a few times. The chain has TRBV7-2 and TRBJ2-3; no clear D. Germline lookup yields CDR1 SGHTA and CDR2 FQGNSA. The CDR3 has 14 residues. V lost 2 bases and J 1 base, leaving 7 bases between the germline ends. CDR3 residues: CASSLRLGTDTQYF. Written as DNA, the CDR3 is TGTGCCAGCAGCTTAAGACTGGGCACAGATACGCAGTATTTT.

The chain uses TRBV4-3 and TRBJ2-7; D may be TRBD2 (5 bases). CDR1 is LGHNA, CDR2 YSLEER, per germline. Between the trimmed V and J ends, which lost 4 bases and 2 bases, there was a span of 12 bases. The CDR3 consists of 14 residues. The CDR3, as DNA: TGCGCCAGCAGCCCGGACTTTCGACCCTACGAGCAGTACTTC. Amino acid sequence: CASSPDFRPYEQYF.

This clonotype has a handful of counts. The chain joins TRBV29-1 to TRBJ2-7; TRBD1 might be the D (6 bases). CDR1 is SQVTM and CDR2 is ANQGSEA in the germline V gene. This CDR3 region has 13 residues. The V gene lost 4 bases and the J gene lost 2 bases, with 12 bases spanning the gap. The CDR3 nucleotides read TGCAGCGTTGCACTTAACAGGGCCTACGAGCAGTACTTC. This sequence encodes CSVALNRAYEQYF.

This clonotype was counted a few times. The rearrangement uses TRBV27 and TRBJ2-3; D might be TRBD1 (6 bases). Trimming took 2 bases from V and 7 from J, leaving 10 bases between them. Germline assignment: CDR1 MNHEY and CDR2 SMNVEV (reference sequence). This CDR3 comprises 13 residues. The CDR3: CASSLQQGNTQYF. DNA of the CDR3: TGTGCCAGCAGTTTACAACAGGGAAATACGCAGTATTTT.

This clonotype was seen ten or more times. The chain has TRBV6-1 and TRBJ2-7; tentative D call: TRBD2 (5 bases). The CDR3 loop spans 13 amino acids. Germline V gene data show CDR1 as MNHNS and CDR2 as SASEGT. Trimming cost V 7 bases and J 4 bases, with 14 bases left between them. CDR3 sequence (DNA): TGTGCCAGCACCTCCGGAGGAGAGTACGAGCAGTACTTC. Its translation is CASTSGGEYEQYF.

V usage is TRBV5-8 and J usage is TRBJ2-7; 7 bases align to TRBD2. With 4 bases clipped from V and 6 bases from J, the junction kept 13 bases outside the gene matches. CDR1 SGHTS and CDR2 YDEGEE come from the germline V gene. The CDR3 consists of 15 residues. The CDR3 coding sequence is TGTGCCAGCAGCCCCGCCGGGACTACTTTCTCCGAGCAGTACTTC. This translates into CASSPAGTTFSEQYF.

There are many counts of this clonotype. The chain combines TRBV10-3 with TRBJ2-1; TRBD2 might be the D (5 bases). Germline CDR1 ENHRY, CDR2 SYGVKD. The ends were cut back, 4 bases at V and 5 bases at J, with 9 bases in the middle. The CDR3 extends over 13 amino acids. CDR3 protein: CAISGLNNNEQFF. CDR3 nucleotide sequence: TGTGCCATCAGTGGACTAAATAACAATGAGCAGTTCTTC.